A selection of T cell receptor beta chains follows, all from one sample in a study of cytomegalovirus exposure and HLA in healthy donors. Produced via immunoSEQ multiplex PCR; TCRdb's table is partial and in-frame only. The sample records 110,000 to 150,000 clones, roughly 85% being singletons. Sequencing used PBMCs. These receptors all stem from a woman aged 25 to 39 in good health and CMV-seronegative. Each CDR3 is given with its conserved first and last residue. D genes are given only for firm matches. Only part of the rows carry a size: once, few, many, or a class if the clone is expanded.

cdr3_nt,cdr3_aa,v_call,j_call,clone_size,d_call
TGTGCCAGCAGCCAAGATACAGGGCAAGGAAACACCATATATTTT,CASSQDTGQGNTIYF,TRBV4-2,TRBJ1-3,-,-
TGTGCCAGCAGCTTAGAGCGGGGCGCTTACGAGCAGTACTTC,CASSLERGAYEQYF,TRBV7-2,TRBJ2-7,-,TRBD2
TGTGCCAGCAGTTCTCTCTTATTAGCGGGGGCGGGCCTCGTTACAGATACGCAGTATTTT,CASSSLLLAGAGLVTDTQYF,TRBV27,TRBJ2-3,-,TRBD2
TGTGCCAGCAGCCTTGGCGGCGGGGGGTCCACCTACGAGCAGTACTTC,CASSLGGGGSTYEQYF,TRBV9,TRBJ2-7,-,TRBD2
TGTGCCAGCAGTTACGTGGGGCACGGTGAAAAACTGTTTTTT,CASSYVGHGEKLFF,TRBV6-5,TRBJ1-4,-,-
TGTGCCAGTTCTACCACAGCTCAAGATGAAGCTTTCTTT,CASSTTAQDEAFF,TRBV19,TRBJ1-1,-,-
TGTGCCAGCAGCTCGAACCTCGGACAGATTAGCAATCAGCCCCAGCATTTT,CASSSNLGQISNQPQHF,TRBV5-6,TRBJ1-5,-,-
TGTGCCAGCAGCCTACACCCGGGGGGGACAGGGGGAACTGAAGCTTTCTTT,CASSLHPGGTGGTEAFF,TRBV13,TRBJ1-1,-,TRBD1
TGTGCCAGCAGCTCCGCCTTTGGCGGGGGTTATGGCTACACCTTC,CASSSAFGGGYGYTF,TRBV7-2,TRBJ1-2,-,-
TGTGCCAGCTCAAGCCTGGGACAGAGTGAAGCTTTCTTT,CASSSLGQSEAFF,TRBV18,TRBJ1-1,once,TRBD1
TGTGCCAGTAGTATAGGCGGGATGAACACTGAAGCTTTCTTT,CASSIGGMNTEAFF,TRBV19,TRBJ1-1,-,-
TGTGCCAGCAGCTTATGGAGAGGGACTGAAGCTTTCTTT,CASSLWRGTEAFF,TRBV7-3,TRBJ1-1,-,-
TGCAGCGTTGTGGGGGGGACTAGCGGGTACACAGATACGCAGTATTTT,CSVVGGTSGYTDTQYF,TRBV29-1,TRBJ2-3,-,TRBD2
TGTGCCAGCAGTTACCAGGGACTAAACACCGGGGAGCTGTTTTTT,CASSYQGLNTGELFF,TRBV6-5,TRBJ2-2,once,TRBD2
TGTGCCAGTCGCTCCGGGACAGGGAGATCGGGTGGACCAAATCAGCCCCAGCATTTT,CASRSGTGRSGGPNQPQHF,TRBV19,TRBJ1-5,-,TRBD1
TGTGCCAGCAGTTACTCGTCCGGAGGGCAGTACTTC,CASSYSSGGQYF,TRBV6-6,TRBJ2-7,-,-
TGTGCCAGCAGTCCTGGACAAGGACCACAAGAGACCCAGTACTTC,CASSPGQGPQETQYF,TRBV9,TRBJ2-5,-,-
TGTGCCAGCAGTACAGGGAACACTGAAGCTTTCTTT,CASSTGNTEAFF,TRBV2,TRBJ1-1,-,-
TGTGCCAGCAGCTTGGAACAGATGAACACTGAAGCTTTCTTT,CASSLEQMNTEAFF,TRBV5-6,TRBJ1-1,-,-
TGCGCCAGCAGCTTCACGGGGGATAGCACTGAAGCTTTCTTT,CASSFTGDSTEAFF,TRBV5-1,TRBJ1-1,-,-
TGTGCCAGCAGCCCCTGGGACAGGAGAAAGGGGACCCAGTACTTC,CASSPWDRRKGTQYF,TRBV5-5,TRBJ2-5,-,TRBD1
TGTGCCAGCAGTCCGAGACAGACGCAGCCCCAGCATTTT,CASSPRQTQPQHF,TRBV27,TRBJ1-5,-,-
TGTGCCTGGATCCCGGGACAGGGGGTGGCTAACTATGGCTACACCTTC,CAWIPGQGVANYGYTF,TRBV30,TRBJ1-2,-,TRBD1
TGTGCCAGCAGCCAAGATCTACCCCCTAAGCGGGATGGCTACACCTTC,CASSQDLPPKRDGYTF,TRBV4-2,TRBJ1-2,few,-
TGCGCCAGCAGCCCAGAAGGGGTTACAGGCTACAATGAGCAGTTCTTC,CASSPEGVTGYNEQFF,TRBV4-1,TRBJ2-1,-,-
TGTGCCAGCAGTTTAACCCTCGGGGGGGTTGGGAACACTGAAGCTTTCTTT,CASSLTLGGVGNTEAFF,TRBV28,TRBJ1-1,-,-
TGTGCCTGGAGCCCTCGACGGGGGGCGAACACTGAAGCTTTCTTT,CAWSPRRGANTEAFF,TRBV30,TRBJ1-1,-,-
TGTGCCAGCAGCGTGTCCCAGGGAAGCTCTGGAAACACCATATATTTT,CASSVSQGSSGNTIYF,TRBV9,TRBJ1-3,-,-
TGTGCCAGCAGCTCTCAGGGATTTACACAACCTGAAGCTTTCTTT,CASSSQGFTQPEAFF,TRBV5-4,TRBJ1-1,-,-
TGTGCCAGCTCACCACCGGGACTCGCGAACACCGGGGAGCTGTTTTTT,CASSPPGLANTGELFF,TRBV18,TRBJ2-2,-,-
TGTGCCAGCAGCCTTTCCAGCGGGGAGCCAAACACCGGGGAGCTGTTTTTT,CASSLSSGEPNTGELFF,TRBV7-8,TRBJ2-2,-,TRBD2
TGTGCCAGCAGCTTTGGCGGGAACTATGGCTACACCTTC,CASSFGGNYGYTF,TRBV7-2,TRBJ1-2,-,-
TGTGCCAGCAGCCATCGGAGTTACCAAGAGACCCAGTACTTC,CASSHRSYQETQYF,TRBV16,TRBJ2-5,-,-
TGCGCCAGCAGCCCCTCGGGACAGGCCTACGAGCAGTACTTC,CASSPSGQAYEQYF,TRBV5-1,TRBJ2-7,-,TRBD1
TGTGCCAGCAGCGTGGAGGACAGTTCTGGAAACACCATATATTTT,CASSVEDSSGNTIYF,TRBV9,TRBJ1-3,-,-
TGCGCCAGCAGCCCAAGGACAGGGGGCATGTACGAGCAGTACTTC,CASSPRTGGMYEQYF,TRBV5-1,TRBJ2-7,-,TRBD1
TGTGCCAGCAGCTTGGCGGGAGCGGAGACCCAGTACTTC,CASSLAGAETQYF,TRBV5-6,TRBJ2-5,-,-
TGTGCCAGCAGAAACGACAGATCCAATGGCTACACCTTC,CASRNDRSNGYTF,TRBV2,TRBJ1-2,once,-
TGCGCCAGCAGCTGGGGAAATGGACAGGAAGCTTTCTTT,CASSWGNGQEAFF,TRBV5-1,TRBJ1-1,-,-
TGTGCCAGCAGCTCCATCAGTCAGGGCCTTAGTTCACCCCTCCACTTT,CASSSISQGLSSPLHF,TRBV28,TRBJ1-6,-,-
TGTGCCAGCATCTTGGACAGGAACTACGAGCAGTACTTC,CASILDRNYEQYF,TRBV6-1,TRBJ2-7,few,TRBD1
TGTGCCAGCAGCTTAGGTTCGGAGTACAATGAGCAGTTCTTC,CASSLGSEYNEQFF,TRBV7-3,TRBJ2-1,-,-
TGTGCCAGCAGCTTGGTGCGGGGCAGGAGCGAGCAGTACTTC,CASSLVRGRSEQYF,TRBV5-8,TRBJ2-7,-,-